Sequencing of this T cell receptor beta chain was carried out in a study of blood T cell repertoires in COVID-19. Across the whole study: The United States, Italy and Spain provided the acute and convalescent COVID-19 samples. In each case, the material was cDNA or gDNA derived from T cells, B-cell-depleted T cells, or PBMCs.

CDR3 size: 17 residues. After removal of 2 bases from V and 4 bases from J, the junction contained 10 bases not matched to a gene. CDR1 is LGHDT and CDR2 is YNNKEL in the germline V gene (reference sequence). In the authors' workflow: Estimation of nucleated cell counts relied on the amplification of reference gene primers. Produced via immunoSEQ multiplex PCR; TCRdb's table is partial and in-frame only. V and J calls and clone size come straight from that table; D and trimming were deduced from the DNA. This table holds about 180,000 clones, approximately 88% found once. The TCR was taken from a woman under 40 with acute or convalescent COVID-19. This chain uses TRBV3-1 (or the pseudogene TRBV3-2) with TRBJ2-7; 11 bases line up with TRBD1. The sample taken for sequencing was peripheral blood. CDR3 amino acids: CASSQRTGGYSGYEQYF. CDR3 coding DNA: TGTGCCAGCAGCCAACGGACAGGGGGCTATAGCGGTTACGAGCAGTACTTC.